Listed here are 32 T cell receptor beta chains from one sample, sequenced in a study of T cells after posttransplantation cyclophosphamide. Cyclophosphamide on days +3 and +4 followed busulfan-fludarabine conditioning and a marrow graft. The protocol was immunoSEQ multiplex PCR, while the TCRdb copy is restricted to in-frame clones and leaves out a portion. Reported are about 15,000 clones, none seen only once; the ten largest carry approximately 22%. Sequencing used PBMCs, obtained approximately 1,100 days after allogeneic stem cell transplant with posttransplant cyclophosphamide. These receptors came from a female patient aged 40-49 years who received an allogeneic stem cell transplant from a related donor, was CMV-positive, and had no GVHD. Part of the T cell pool may stem from the graft donor.

This clone was seen many times. The chain joins TRBV13 to TRBJ2-5, with 9 bases matching TRBD2. V shed 5 bases and J 4 bases; nucleotides not matched to a gene: 8. The germline CDR1 and CDR2 sequences are PRHDT and FYEKMQ (reference sequence). The CDR3 sequence is 15 residues long. The CDR3 nucleotides read TGTGCCAGCAGCACAGGCGGGGGGGCCGGAGAGACCCAGTACTTC. Translation: CASSTGGGAGETQYF.

Details on this clone: Within the sample, other DNA sequences also encode this same CDR3. V usage is TRBV9 and J usage is TRBJ2-7, with 8 bases identical to TRBD1. Germline CDR1 SGDLS, CDR2 YYNGEE. The CDR3 consists of 15 residues. Losses at the gene ends were 6 bases for V and 4 bases for J; bases not matched to a gene: 12. The DNA for the CDR3 is TGTGCCAGCATCATCAGACAGGGGACGGCATACGAGCAGTACTTC. It is translated as CASIIRQGTAYEQYF. Together with reference TRBV9 and TRBJ2-7, the CDR3 gives the full variable domain: DSGVTQTPKHLITATGQRVTLRCSPRSGDLSVYWYQQSLDQGLQFLIQYYNGEERAKGNILERFSAQQFPDLHSELNLSSLELGDSALYFCASIIRQGTAYEQYFGPGTRLTVT.

The V and J genes are TRBV29-1 and TRBJ1-2, with D tentatively TRBD1 (5 bases). Germline CDR1 is SQVTM and CDR2 is ANQGSEA. This CDR3 is built from 14 residues. Trimming stripped 6 bases from V and 0 bases from J, with 14 bases between. The CDR3 reads CSVSGGQANYGYTF. The CDR3 bases are TGCAGCGTCTCGGGGGGTCAGGCTAACTATGGCTACACCTTC.

This clone was counted only a few times. The J gene is TRBJ1-1, the V gene TRBV7-9, with D tentatively TRBD1 (5 bases). Between the trimmed V and J ends, which lost 0 bases and 4 bases, there was a span of 9 bases. Germline V gives CDR1 SEHNR, CDR2 FQNEAQ (reference sequence). The CDR3 has 14 amino acids. This CDR3 reads CASSLAGGVTEAFF. The CDR3 DNA reads as TGTGCCAGCAGCTTAGCGGGGGGGGTCACTGAAGCTTTCTTT.

This clone has a count of ten or more. The chain combines TRBV27 with TRBJ1-2; TRBD1 agrees at 8 bases. Germline values: CDR1 MNHEY, CDR2 SMNVEV (reference sequence). V lost 6 bases and J lost 5; bases outside the gene matches: 5. The CDR3 runs 13 residues. In DNA form, the CDR3 reads TGTGCCAGCAGCTCGACAGGGGCTTATGGCTACACCTTC. Translation gives CASSSTGAYGYTF.

In this sample, this clone turned up many times. The rearrangement links TRBV2 to TRBJ1-1; weak D call: TRBD1 (5 bases). Trimming took off 4 bases at V and 6 bases at J, with 12 bases between the two ends. The CDR3 contains 13 residues. CDR1 is SNHLY and CDR2 is FYNNEI in the germline V gene. The CDR3 DNA reads TGTGCCAGCAGTGGGCAGGGTGCTTCTGAAGCTTTCTTT. Translated: CASSGQGASEAFF.

This clone was picked up a small number of times. The chain joins TRBV7-9 to TRBJ2-6; 9 nucleotides agree with TRBD1. CDR1 is SEHNR, CDR2 FQNEAQ, per germline (reference sequence). The trim removed 2 bases at V and 1 base at J, leaving 6 bases unmatched. The CDR3 extends over 18 amino acids. For the CDR3, the DNA is TGTGCCAGCAGCTTATCCGGGACAGGGCGATCTGGGGCCAACGTCCTGACTTTC. This translates into CASSLSGTGRSGANVLTF.

This clone was counted many times. CDR3 region: CASSTEPGLDQFF. The CDR3, as DNA: TGTGCCAGCAGTACGGAACCGGGACTAGATCAGTTCTTC. The chain recombines TRBV6-5 with TRBJ2-1; 8 bases are a match to TRBD2. The CDR3 sequence is 13 residues long. CDR1 and CDR2 (germline): MNHEY, SVGAGI. Trimming cost V 5 bases and J 13 bases; bases outside gene matches: 10.

V gene TRBV7-2 combines with J gene TRBJ1-6; 7 positions agree with TRBD1. The CDR3 is 16 amino acids. Trimming cost V 6 bases and J 9 bases; bases outside gene matches: 14. The germline CDR1 and CDR2 sequences are SGHTA and FQGNSA. CDR3 in DNA: TGTGCCAGCAGTGGCCCAGGGGGTCTGGGTTTTTCACCCCTCCACTTT. It specifies CASSGPGGLGFSPLHF.

The gene calls are TRBV29-1 and TRBJ2-3; no clear D. Germline lookup yields CDR1 SQVTM and CDR2 ANQGSEA. This CDR3 comprises 15 residues. The V end lost 1 base, the J end lost 0 bases, and 11 bases lay between the germline ends. The CDR3 spells CSVEGYPESTDTQYF. CDR3 bases: TGCAGCGTTGAAGGTTATCCGGAGAGCACAGATACGCAGTATTTT.

This clone was counted ten times or more. V and J are TRBV6-5 and TRBJ2-3, with 9 bases fitting TRBD2. CDR1 and CDR2 (germline): MNHEY, SVGAGI. This CDR3 has 15 residues. With 8 bases clipped from V and 1 base from J, the junction kept 7 bases outside the gene matches. The CDR3 coding sequence is TGTGCCAGCCACAGGGCTAGCGGGGGCACAGATACGCAGTATTTT. Translating gives CASHRASGGTDTQYF.

This clone was observed at least ten times. Here the CDR3 reads CASSLRGLAKNIQYF. CDR3 nucleotide sequence: TGTGCCAGCAGTTTAAGAGGGCTAGCCAAAAACATTCAGTACTTC. The chain joins TRBV27 to TRBJ2-4; D is possibly TRBD2 (5 bases). V was clipped by 2 bases and J by 0 bases, with 8 bases between them. CDR1 and CDR2 (germline): MNHEY, SMNVEV (reference sequence). The CDR3 is 15 amino acids.

This clone has a count of ten or more. The CDR3 DNA reads TGTGCCAGCAGTTTACTGGCACGGAACACCGGGGAGCTGTTTTTT. Translating it yields CASSLLARNTGELFF. The chain links TRBV27 to TRBJ2-2; D is uncertain. Germline V gives CDR1 MNHEY, CDR2 SMNVEV (reference sequence). The CDR3 is 15 amino acids. V lost 2 bases and J lost 1, with 8 bases in between.

This clone was seen at least ten times. The chain employs TRBV27 and TRBJ1-6; D perhaps matches TRBD1 (5 bases). The CDR3 consists of 15 residues. Deletions cut 2 bases from V and 8 bases from J, with 13 bases between. CDR1 MNHEY and CDR2 SMNVEV come from the germline V gene (reference sequence). In DNA, the CDR3 is TGTGCCAGCAGTTTAAACCCAGGGTGGGATTCACCCCTCCACTTT. It codes for CASSLNPGWDSPLHF.

The J gene is TRBJ2-5, the V gene TRBV7-6; possible D gene TRBD1, 5 bases. The J call is doubtful: the DNA matches TRBJ2-7 better. Germline values: CDR1 SGHVS, CDR2 FNYEAQ. The CDR3 has 14 amino acids. The CDR3 loop is CASSLQGSTYEQYF. The CDR3 DNA is TGTGCCAGCAGCTTGCAGGGTTCAACCTACGAGCAGTACTTC.

Of note for this clone: The junction differs from germline at one of its ends, possibly a read error. The chain couples TRBV5-4 to TRBJ2-7; D might be TRBD2 (5 bases). This CDR3 has 14 amino acids. Looked up from germline, CDR1 is SGHNT and CDR2 is YYREEE (reference sequence). The CDR3 loop reads CDSSAGGSYYEQYF. The CDR3 bases are TGTGACAGCAGCGCCGGAGGCAGCTACTACGAGCAGTACTTC.

Ten or more counts support this clone. V and J are TRBV7-2 and TRBJ1-1, with TRBD1 matching over 7 bases. V was pared by 5 bases and J by 10 bases, with 7 bases of the junction left unmatched. CDR1 is SGHTA and CDR2 is FQGNSA in the germline V gene. The length of the CDR3 is 12 residues. CDR3 region: CASSATGPGAFF. CDR3 DNA sequence: TGTGCCAGCAGCGCGACAGGGCCGGGAGCTTTCTTT.

In this sample, this clone turned up many times. The chain employs TRBV5-4 and TRBJ2-3; D is unclear. Between the trimmed V and J ends, which lost 4 bases and 3 bases, there was a span of 15 bases. This CDR3 comprises 15 residues. CDR1 is SGHNT and CDR2 is YYREEE in the germline V gene (reference sequence). The CDR3 here is CASSLTLTVTDTQYF. The CDR3 DNA is TGTGCCAGCAGCCTAACTCTGACTGTAACAGATACGCAGTATTTT.

This clone has ten or more counts. V gene TRBV11-3 combines with J gene TRBJ1-2; 9 bases match TRBD1. The CDR3 consists of 15 residues. Germline V gene sequence: CDR1 SGHNT, CDR2 YENEEA. Unmatched junction bases numbered 4, after V lost 0 bases and J lost 5 bases. CDR3: CASSLEGQGGYGYTF. In DNA, the CDR3 is TGTGCCAGCAGCTTAGAGGGACAGGGAGGGTATGGCTACACCTTC. Full variable domain (remainder filled in from reference TRBV11-3 and TRBJ1-2): EAGVVQSPRYKIIEKKQPVAFWCNPISGHNTLYWYLQNLGQGPELLIRYENEEAVDDSQLPKDRFSAERLKGVDSTLKIQPAELGDSAVYLCASSLEGQGGYGYTFGSGTRLTVV.

This clone was recorded many times. This sequence joins TRBV28 and TRBJ1-1; perhaps TRBD1 as D (6 bases). CDR1 MDHEN and CDR2 SYDVKM come from the germline V gene. The V gene lost 7 bases and the J gene lost 1 base, with 13 bases spanning the gap. This CDR3 has 14 residues. CDR3 DNA: TGTGCCAGCACAACCGGGACACGGAACACTGAAGCTTTCTTT. This encodes CASTTGTRNTEAFF.

This clone was seen a handful of times. Because the CDR3's place on the DNA is in doubt, the DNA is left out and the CDR3 is given as listed by TCRdb. The rearrangement links TRBV6-5 to TRBJ1-2; the tabulated D call, TRBD1, remains unverified against the DNA. The CDR3 region is 15 residues in length, termini included. Germline-derived CDR1 and CDR2 are MNHEY and SVGAGI. The CDR3 spells CASSTSTAANYGYTF.

This clone showed up many times. The chain links TRBV7-6 to TRBJ2-7; D is ambiguous. Trimming took off 1 base at V and 2 bases at J, with 12 bases between the two ends. The CDR3 covers 15 residues. Germline CDR1 is SGHVS and CDR2 is FNYEAQ. The CDR3 DNA is TGTGCCAGCAGCTTAGGGGCCTCCGCCACCTACGAGCAGTACTTC. This sequence encodes CASSLGASATYEQYF.

Regarding this clone: A far larger clone differs by one base, so this is likely a read error. The J gene is TRBJ1-2, the V gene TRBV27, with TRBD1 matching over 10 bases. CDR3 length: 15 amino acids. Per germline, CDR1 MNHEY and CDR2 SMNVEV (reference sequence). The V and J ends lost 6 bases and 8 bases, in that order; junction bases with no gene match: 12. The CDR3 coding sequence is TGTGCCAGCAGCTTGGGGGACGACAGGGGGCAAGGCTACACCTTC. Translation: CASSLGDDRGQGYTF.

This clone was counted at least ten times. This chain connects TRBV4-1 to TRBJ2-3, with D perhaps TRBD1 (6 bases). V lost 4 bases and J lost 2, with 19 bases in between. CDR3 length: 17 amino acids. Germline assignment: CDR1 MGHRA and CDR2 YSYEKL. DNA for the CDR3: TGCGCCAGCAGCCGCCAACCCCCGGGACAAATCACAGATACGCAGTATTTT. Translated, it gives CASSRQPPGQITDTQYF.

This clone was detected many times. This sequence joins TRBV6-5 and TRBJ2-5; TRBD2 might be the D (7 bases). This CDR3 has 14 residues. The germline V gene encodes CDR1 MNHEY and CDR2 SVGAGI. Trimming stripped 7 bases from V and 0 bases from J, with 12 bases between. The CDR3 DNA follows: TGTGCCAGCAAGGGCGGGGGCTACCAAGAGACCCAGTACTTC. The encoded protein is CASKGGGYQETQYF.

CDR3 sequence reads: CASSGASRTDTQYF. The CDR3 region has the DNA TGCGCCAGCAGTGGTGCTAGCCGCACAGATACGCAGTATTTT. V and J are TRBV10-1 and TRBJ2-3; D is perhaps TRBD2 (5 bases). The CDR3 totals 14 residues. The V gene lost 4 bases and the J gene lost 1 base, with 9 bases spanning the gap. CDR1 and CDR2 (germline): WNHNN, SYGVQD (reference sequence).

This clone was seen ten or more times. The rearrangement joins TRBV28 to TRBJ1-5, with 7 bases lining up with TRBD1. Per the germline V gene, CDR1 is MDHEN and CDR2 is SYDVKM. The J segment lost 3 bases and the V segment lost 5 bases, leaving 7 bases of the junction unmatched. The CDR3 is 15 amino acids. In DNA form, the CDR3 reads TGTGCCAGCAGTGACCCGACAGGGTTCAATCAGCCCCAGCATTTT. Protein product: CASSDPTGFNQPQHF. Full variable domain (outside the CDR3, taken from reference TRBV28 and TRBJ1-5): DVKVTQSSRYLVKRTGEKVFLECVQDMDHENMFWYRQDPGLGLRLIYFSYDVKMKEKGDIPEGYSVSREKKERFSLILESASTNQTSMYLCASSDPTGFNQPQHFGDGTRLSIL.

This clone was found a few times. J is TRBJ1-6 and V is TRBV5-6; D gene uncertain. Germline CDR1 and CDR2: SGHDT and YYEEEE. The CDR3 consists of 15 residues. With 7 bases removed from V and 4 bases from J, the gap between germline ends came to 15 bases. For the CDR3, the DNA is TGTGCCAGCTCAAGAGGCGGCGGTTATAATTCACCCCTCCACTTT. As protein: CASSRGGGYNSPLHF.

This chain uses TRBV13 with TRBJ1-6, with 7 bases that match TRBD1. The CDR3 contains 20 residues. In germline, CDR1 is PRHDT, CDR2 FYEKMQ (reference sequence). With 0 bases clipped from V and 8 bases from J, the junction kept 19 bases outside the gene matches. CDR3 in DNA: TGTGCCAGCAGCTTAGGACCCGGGACAGCGGTCCCCATTGGGGATTCACCCCTCCACTTT. Amino acids: CASSLGPGTAVPIGDSPLHF.

This clone was detected many times. V is TRBV19 and J is TRBJ2-1; TRBD2 matches 8 bases. Germline-derived CDR1 and CDR2 are LNHDA and SQIVND (reference sequence). CDR3 length: 15 residues. V lost 5 bases and J lost 4; bases outside the gene matches: 7. The DNA of the CDR3 is TGTGCCAGTAGTGCCGGGGGGGGACGGTACAATGAGCAGTTCTTC. As protein: CASSAGGGRYNEQFF.

Many counts were recorded for this clone. The chain links TRBV28 to TRBJ2-7; TRBD1 matches 7 bases. Trimming at V came to 6 bases and at J to 0 bases, leaving 5 bases not matched to a gene. From germline, CDR1 is MDHEN and CDR2 SYDVKM. The CDR3 length is 14 residues. The CDR3 DNA reads as TGTGCCAGCAGGACAGGGAAGAGCTCCTACGAGCAGTACTTC. This sequence encodes CASRTGKSSYEQYF.

This clone was recorded at least ten times. The DNA for the CDR3 is TGTGCCAGTGCACAGGGGGCTATCGAGACCCAGTACTTC. This translates into CASAQGAIETQYF. The chain recombines TRBV19 with TRBJ2-5; 9 bases match TRBD1. Germline assignment: CDR1 LNHDA and CDR2 SQIVND (reference sequence). CDR3 length equals 13 residues. Trimming removed 8 bases from V and 5 bases from J; junction bases left unmatched: 6.